The 29 T cell receptor beta chains in this list originate from one sample, sequenced in a study of blood T cell repertoires in COVID-19. This table comes from immunoSEQ multiplex PCR, and its TCRdb copy is limited to in-frame clones, with some not included. The table has over 110,000 clones, over 70% seen once. The sequenced sample was PBMCs or T cells enriched from blood (not recorded which). The receptors stem from a man aged 55 to 70 who had recovered from COVID-19.

The chain has TRBV2 and TRBJ1-3; D gene uncertain. Trimming removed 6 bases at V and 3 bases at J, with 12 bases between. The CDR3 contains 14 residues. CDR1 is SNHLY, CDR2 FYNNEI, per germline. The chain's CDR3 is CASSVTRDGNTIYF. The CDR3 bases are TGTGCCAGCAGCGTAACGCGGGATGGAAACACCATATATTTT.

This clone was found once. This chain connects TRBV9 to TRBJ2-4, with 9 bases that match TRBD1. Losses at the gene ends were 3 bases for V and 7 bases for J; bases not matched to a gene: 5. The germline V gene has CDR1 SGDLS and CDR2 YYNGEE. This CDR3 is 14 amino acids long. CDR3 residues: CASSADRGDNIQYF. CDR3 DNA: TGTGCCAGCAGCGCCGACAGGGGGGACAACATTCAGTACTTC. The complete variable domain, with remaining parts taken from reference TRBV9 and TRBJ2-4, reads DSGVTQTPKHLITATGQRVTLRCSPRSGDLSVYWYQQSLDQGLQFLIQYYNGEERAKGNILERFSAQQFPDLHSELNLSSLELGDSALYFCASSADRGDNIQYFGAGTRLSVL.

In its sample, this clone was seen a few times. This chain uses TRBV4-1 with TRBJ2-5, with a weak D call TRBD2 (5 bases). The CDR3 is made up of 17 amino acids. Germline CDR1 is MGHRA and CDR2 is YSYEKL. The V gene lost 1 base and the J gene lost 4 bases, with 19 bases spanning the gap. The CDR3 is CASSQGAAGPIRETQYF. For the CDR3, the DNA is TGCGCCAGCAGCCAAGGAGCGGCTGGGCCCATCAGAGAGACCCAGTACTTC.

The chain carries TRBV5-1 and TRBJ1-3; TRBD1 matches at 7 bases. The CDR3 is made up of 16 amino acids. The germline CDR1 and CDR2 sequences are SGHRS and YFSETQ. The V and J ends lost 4 bases and 1 base, in that order; junction bases with no gene match: 8. In DNA, the CDR3 is TGCGCCAGCAGCCTACAGGGGATGGGATCTGGAAACACCATATATTTT. Amino acids: CASSLQGMGSGNTIYF.

This clone was seen more than once but under ten times. This rearrangement joins TRBV24-1 to TRBJ2-2; 9 bases are shared with TRBD2. From germline, CDR1 is KGHDR and CDR2 SFDVKD. There are 14 residues in the CDR3. Unmatched junction bases numbered 3, after V lost 10 bases and J lost 1 base. CDR3 protein: CATEREENTGELFF. The CDR3 DNA sequence: TGTGCCACAGAGCGGGAGGAGAACACCGGGGAGCTGTTTTTT.

The chain links TRBV6-2 or TRBV6-3 to TRBJ2-5; unclear D gene. With 2 bases removed from V and 9 bases from J, the gap between germline ends came to 10 bases. CDR1 is MNHEY, CDR2 SVGEGT, per germline. The CDR3 spans 12 residues. CDR3 protein: CASSYREASQYF. Written as DNA, the CDR3 is TGTGCCAGCAGTTACCGAGAGGCTTCCCAGTACTTC.

The rearrangement uses TRBV6-6 and TRBJ1-2; TRBD1 might be the D (5 bases). Germline V gene lookup returns CDR1 MNHNY and CDR2 SVGAGI (reference sequence). V shed 6 bases and J shed 1 base, with 12 bases lying between them. This CDR3 has 14 amino acids. The CDR3, as DNA: TGTGCCAGCAGCCCCCGGGGGATTAACTATGGCTACACCTTC. Translated: CASSPRGINYGYTF.

This chain uses TRBV5-4 with TRBJ2-3, with D possibly being TRBD1 (6 bases). The CDR3 totals 14 residues. Trimming removed 0 bases at V and 3 bases at J, with 8 bases between. Germline V lookup: CDR1 SGHNT, CDR2 YYREEE (reference sequence). CDR3 amino acids: CASSLGGRTDTQYF. The DNA of the CDR3 is TGTGCCAGCAGCTTGGGGGGGCGGACAGATACGCAGTATTTT.

The chain joins TRBV5-5 to TRBJ1-3, with a tentative D call TRBD1 (5 bases). Trimming removed 8 bases from V and 0 bases from J, with 18 bases in between. The CDR3 consists of 16 residues. The V gene's germline CDR1 is SGHKS and CDR2 YYEKEE (reference sequence). The CDR3 spells CASSVDRGSSGNTIYF. CDR3 nucleotides: TGTGCCAGTTCGGTTGACCGGGGGAGCTCTGGAAACACCATATATTTT. The full variable domain, its missing parts supplied by reference TRBV5-5 and TRBJ1-3, is DAGVTQSPTHLIKTRGQQVTLRCSPISGHKSVSWYQQVLGQGPQFIFQYYEKEERGRGNFPDRFSARQFPNYSSELNVNALLLGDSALYLCASSVDRGSSGNTIYFGEGSWLTVV.

The chain links TRBV7-9 to TRBJ1-2, with 7 bases matching TRBD1. Germline CDR1 and CDR2: SEHNR and FQNEAQ (reference sequence). The CDR3 runs to 16 residues. After removal of 1 base from V and 1 base from J, the junction contained 6 bases not matched to a gene. The CDR3 coding sequence is TGTGCCAGCAGCTTAGGGAGGGGGCTTGTTAACTATGGCTACACCTTC. This codes for CASSLGRGLVNYGYTF.

The V call is TRBV28, the J call TRBJ2-7; perhaps TRBD2 as D (6 bases). With 8 bases removed from V and 2 bases from J, the gap between germline ends came to 16 bases. Per germline, CDR1 MDHEN and CDR2 SYDVKM. CDR3 length equals 14 residues. CDR3 residues: CASLAGTSTYEQYF. CDR3 coding DNA: TGTGCCAGCCTCGCAGGGACTTCAACCTACGAGCAGTACTTC.

A word on this clone: This CDR3 is also generated by other DNA sequences in the sample. This chain uses TRBV5-1 with TRBJ2-7; possibly TRBD1 for D (5 bases). The germline V gene encodes CDR1 SGHRS and CDR2 YFSETQ. Trimming left V 0 bases short and J 0 bases short, with 10 bases between. The CDR3 totals 15 residues. In nucleotides, the CDR3 is TGCGCCAGCAGCTTGGGGCAGGGCGTCTCCTACGAGCAGTACTTC. This codes for CASSLGQGVSYEQYF. Full variable domain (missing parts from reference TRBV5-1 and TRBJ2-7): KAGVTQTPRYLIKTRGQQVTLSCSPISGHRSVSWYQQTPGQGLQFLFEYFSETQRNKGNFPGRFSGRQFSNSRSEMNVSTLELGDSALYLCASSLGQGVSYEQYFGPGTRLTVT.

V usage is TRBV14 and J usage is TRBJ1-1; the D is unclear. The germline V and J ends were trimmed by 4 bases and 7 bases, with 13 bases remaining between them. The CDR3 totals 13 residues. Germline-derived CDR1 and CDR2 are SGHDN and FVKESK. CDR3 sequence: CASSLSMRSEAFF. CDR3 coding DNA: TGTGCCAGCAGCCTCTCGATGAGGAGTGAAGCTTTCTTT.

The rearrangement uses TRBV14 and TRBJ2-1; tentative D call: TRBD2 (6 bases). The germline V gene has CDR1 SGHDN and CDR2 FVKESK. This CDR3 is 17 amino acids long. Between the trimmed V and J ends, which lost 1 base and 0 bases, there was a span of 13 bases. The CDR3: CASSQGWDWSSYNEQFF. The CDR3 DNA follows: TGTGCCAGCAGCCAAGGATGGGACTGGAGCTCCTACAATGAGCAGTTCTTC.

The V call is TRBV3-1 (or the pseudogene TRBV3-2), the J call TRBJ1-2; 7 bases align to TRBD1. CDR1 and CDR2 (germline): LGHDT, YNNKEL (reference sequence). After removal of 1 base from V and 8 bases from J, the junction contained 4 bases not matched to a gene. The CDR3 is made up of 13 amino acids. The CDR3 nucleotides are TGTGCCAGCAGCCAAGGACAGGGCGGCGGCTACACCTTC. Residues: CASSQGQGGGYTF.

The chain joins TRBV18 to TRBJ2-5; D is undetermined. The germline V gene has CDR1 KGHSH and CDR2 LQKENI. Trimming took off 2 bases at V and 3 bases at J, with 10 bases between the two ends. The CDR3 has 14 amino acids. CDR3 protein: CASSPRHSEETQYF. The CDR3 coding sequence is TGTGCCAGCTCACCAAGACACTCGGAAGAGACCCAGTACTTC.

J is TRBJ2-5 and V is TRBV5-6; D unclear. V was clipped by 4 bases and J by 2 bases, with 15 bases between them. Germline values: CDR1 SGHDT, CDR2 YYEEEE. The CDR3 runs 15 residues. CDR3 sequence reads: CASSRVMRFQETQYF. CDR3 DNA: TGTGCCAGCAGCCGGGTGATGCGTTTTCAAGAGACCCAGTACTTC.

The J gene is TRBJ1-6, the V gene TRBV2; 9 bases align to TRBD1. The CDR3 loop spans 15 amino acids. Per the germline V gene, CDR1 is SNHLY and CDR2 is FYNNEI. Trimming at V came to 2 bases and at J to 13 bases, leaving 9 bases not matched to a gene. DNA of the CDR3: TGTGCCAGCAGTGAACGGGGGACAGGGCTTTCTCCCCTCCACTTT. It translates to CASSERGTGLSPLHF.

The rearrangement uses TRBV5-1 and TRBJ2-2, with a tentative D call TRBD1 (5 bases). Trimming removed 4 bases from V and 11 bases from J, with 18 bases in between. In germline, CDR1 is SGHRS, CDR2 YFSETQ. This CDR3 comprises 14 residues. The CDR3 loop is CASSPQDRPPELFF. In DNA, the CDR3 is TGCGCCAGCAGCCCACAGGACCGTCCACCCGAGCTGTTTTTT.

The genes are TRBV28 and TRBJ2-5, with 7 positions matching TRBD1. V shed 7 bases, J shed 5 bases, and the junction held 7 bases outside the gene matches. Germline CDR1 is MDHEN and CDR2 is SYDVKM. This CDR3 is built from 13 residues. The CDR3 nucleotides read TGTGCCAGCACCAAGACAGGGTCGGAGACCCAGTACTTC. This translates into CASTKTGSETQYF.

The rearrangement uses TRBV5-6 and TRBJ1-1; 7 positions match TRBD1. Per the germline V gene, CDR1 is SGHDT and CDR2 is YYEEEE. J was trimmed by 2 bases and V by 1 base; bases with no gene match: 8. The CDR3 has 16 residues. In nucleotides, the CDR3 is TGTGCCAGCAGCTTGAGCTTGGGACAGCTTAACACTGAAGCTTTCTTT. Its translation: CASSLSLGQLNTEAFF.

The V gene is TRBV10-2, the J gene TRBJ1-1; D unclear. Germline loops: CDR1 WSHSY, CDR2 SAAADI. The CDR3 is 15 amino acids. V was trimmed by 0 bases and J by 0 bases, leaving 8 bases between them. Here the CDR3 reads CASSESWQMNTEAFF. Written as DNA, the CDR3 is TGCGCCAGCAGTGAGTCGTGGCAGATGAACACTGAAGCTTTCTTT.

The chain has TRBV3-1 (or the pseudogene TRBV3-2) and TRBJ1-2; D is uncertain. CDR1 LGHDT and CDR2 YNNKEL come from the germline V gene (reference sequence). This CDR3 has 18 residues. The ends were cut back, 3 bases at V and 8 bases at J, with 28 bases in the middle. CDR3 bases: TGTGCCAGCAGCCATTTAACGCCCCTTGGCGGAAAGAATTGGGGCTACACCTTC. Encoded protein: CASSHLTPLGGKNWGYTF.

As DNA, the CDR3 is TGTGCCAGCAGTACAGGGACCGGAAACACCATATATTTT. Its translation: CASSTGTGNTIYF. This chain uses TRBV7-2 with TRBJ1-3, with D perhaps matching TRBD1 (6 bases). Germline-derived CDR1 and CDR2 are SGHTA and FQGNSA. This CDR3 contains 13 residues. Trimming removed 6 bases from V and 4 bases from J, with 10 bases in between.

The chain has TRBV11-2 and TRBJ2-1, with 8 bases fitting TRBD2. V lost 1 base to trimming and J lost 5 bases; unmatched junction nucleotides: 1. The CDR3 extends over 14 amino acids. Germline V gene data show CDR1 as SGHAT and CDR2 as FQNNGV. The CDR3, as DNA: TGTGCCAGCAGCTTAGCGGGGGGGCACAATGAGCAGTTCTTC. Its protein is CASSLAGGHNEQFF.

This clone was observed a few times. V is TRBV30 and J is TRBJ2-7; TRBD2 might be the D (6 bases). The germline V gene has CDR1 GTSNPN and CDR2 SVGIG (reference sequence). This CDR3 has 14 residues. V was pared by 3 bases and J by 3 bases, with 15 bases between. CDR3 loop: CAWRETGRNYEQYF. The DNA for the CDR3 is TGTGCCTGGAGGGAAACCGGGAGAAACTACGAGCAGTACTTC.

This chain connects TRBV30 to TRBJ2-2; TRBD2 matches at 8 bases. The germline CDR1 and CDR2 sequences are GTSNPN and SVGIG (reference sequence). With V trimmed by 0 bases and J by 5 bases, 8 bases remained unmatched. This CDR3 comprises 16 residues. CDR3 in amino acids: CAWSVRAGVRTGELFF. CDR3 sequence (DNA): TGTGCCTGGAGTGTACGAGCGGGAGTTCGGACCGGGGAGCTGTTTTTT.

This clone has only one observation. The chain uses TRBV4-1 and TRBJ1-2, with D possibly matching TRBD1 (6 bases). V was cut by 1 base and J by 8 bases, with 11 bases left in between. The CDR3 sequence is 13 residues long. CDR1 MGHRA and CDR2 YSYEKL come from the germline V gene. The CDR3: CASSQVQGSGYTF. The CDR3 DNA reads as TGCGCCAGCAGCCAAGTACAGGGCTCAGGCTACACCTTC.

J is TRBJ1-2 and V is TRBV5-1; unclear D gene. In germline, CDR1 is SGHRS, CDR2 YFSETQ. Between the trimmed V and J ends, which lost 3 bases and 0 bases, there was a span of 6 bases. This CDR3 spans 13 amino acids. CDR3 bases: TGCGCCAGCAGCTCAGGATCTAACTATGGCTACACCTTC. Encoded protein: CASSSGSNYGYTF.